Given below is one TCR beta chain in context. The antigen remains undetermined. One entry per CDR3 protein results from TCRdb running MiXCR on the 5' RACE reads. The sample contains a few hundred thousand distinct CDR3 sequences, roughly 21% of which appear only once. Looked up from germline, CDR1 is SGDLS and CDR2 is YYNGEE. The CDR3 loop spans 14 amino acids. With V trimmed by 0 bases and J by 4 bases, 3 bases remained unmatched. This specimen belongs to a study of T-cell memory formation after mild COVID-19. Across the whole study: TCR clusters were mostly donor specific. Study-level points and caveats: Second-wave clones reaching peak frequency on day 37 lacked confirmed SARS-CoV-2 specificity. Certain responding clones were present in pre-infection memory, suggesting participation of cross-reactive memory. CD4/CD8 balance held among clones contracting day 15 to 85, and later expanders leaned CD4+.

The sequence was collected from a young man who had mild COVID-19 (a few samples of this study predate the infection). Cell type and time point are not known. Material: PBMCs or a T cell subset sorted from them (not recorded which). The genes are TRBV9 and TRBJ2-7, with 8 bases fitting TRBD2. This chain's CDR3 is CASSVAAGEYEQYF. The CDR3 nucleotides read TGTGCCAGCAGCGTAGCAGCGGGGGAATACGAGCAGTACTTC.